Presented here are 12 T cell receptor beta chains from one specimen sequenced in a study of STAT3 mutations in large granular lymphocyte leukemia. Their antigens are not known. The data were produced by immunoSEQ multiplex PCR, yet TCRdb's version contains in-frame clones alone and is incomplete. The table has several thousand clones, roughly 79% seen once; the top ten hold under 30%. General study points: At least one immunodominant TCR beta clonotype appeared in every T-cell large granular lymphocyte leukemia patient.

Sample: peripheral blood mononuclear cells. These receptors were taken from a woman between 35 and 50 years old with T-cell large granular lymphocyte leukemia. Some clones in this sample may be carry-over from other donors' samples.

The count of this clone is one. The V and J genes are TRBV5-4 and TRBJ2-3, with TRBD2 matching 8 bases. The germline V gene has CDR1 SGHNT and CDR2 YYREEE (reference sequence). The V and J ends lost 3 bases and 1 base, in that order; junction bases with no gene match: 7. This CDR3 contains 16 residues. CDR3 DNA: TGTGCCAGCAGCTCCGCGGGGGGATCTGGCACAGATACGCAGTATTTT. Protein sequence: CASSSAGGSGTDTQYF.

The chain combines TRBV2 with TRBJ1-2; maybe TRBD1 (5 bases). This CDR3 comprises 15 residues. V lost 1 base to trimming and J lost 5 bases, with 14 bases between them. CDR1 is SNHLY and CDR2 is FYNNEI in the germline V gene. The CDR3 nucleotides are TGTGCCAGCAGTGAAGGGGGTGAGGGGATATATGGCTACACCTTC. Encoded protein: CASSEGGEGIYGYTF.

This chain uses TRBV5-1 with TRBJ2-3; D possibly corresponds to TRBD1 (6 bases). The CDR3 runs to 15 residues. From germline, CDR1 is SGHRS and CDR2 YFSETQ. V lost 0 bases, J lost 0 bases, and 8 bases lay in between. CDR3 coding DNA: TGCGCCAGCAGCTTGGAGGGGGTTAGCACAGATACGCAGTATTTT. Translated, it gives CASSLEGVSTDTQYF.

This clone was seen only once. This chain joins TRBV5-4 and TRBJ1-1; TRBD1 matches 12 bases. With V trimmed by 4 bases and J by 7 bases, 8 bases remained unmatched. This CDR3 spans 15 amino acids. Germline V gene sequence: CDR1 SGHNT, CDR2 YYREEE (reference sequence). CDR3 residues: CASSLSRDRGLEAFF. As DNA, the CDR3 is TGTGCCAGCAGCCTCAGCCGGGACAGGGGGCTTGAAGCTTTCTTT.

This chain connects TRBV7-9 to TRBJ1-2; 10 bases line up with TRBD1. In germline, CDR1 is SEHNR, CDR2 FQNEAQ (reference sequence). The ends lost 5 bases at V and 5 bases at J; junction bases unmatched: 5. This CDR3 is built from 14 residues. CDR3 sequence: CASSPGTGVYGYTF. The CDR3 bases are TGTGCCAGCAGCCCCGGGACAGGGGTGTATGGCTACACCTTC. Supplemented by reference TRBV7-9 and TRBJ1-2, the full variable domain reads DTGVSQNPRHKITKRGQNVTFRCDPISEHNRLYWYRQTLGQGPEFLTYFQNEAQLEKSRLLSDRFSAERPKGSFSTLEIQRTEQGDSAMYLCASSPGTGVYGYTFGSGTRLTVV.

V is TRBV18 and J is TRBJ2-2; tentatively, D is TRBD1 (5 bases). The V end was cut by 2 bases, the J end by 3 bases, with 10 bases between. The CDR3 is 15 amino acids. Germline CDR1 KGHSH, CDR2 LQKENI. The CDR3, as DNA: TGTGCCAGCTCACCAGGGGCAGTGGACACCGGGGAGCTGTTTTTT. Its protein is CASSPGAVDTGELFF.

The genes are TRBV7-9 and TRBJ1-1, with D unclear. The CDR3 consists of 14 residues. V was shortened by 4 bases and J by 0 bases, with 9 bases between the two germline ends. CDR1 and CDR2 (germline): SEHNR, FQNEAQ (reference sequence). CDR3 protein: CASSSRVMNTEAFF. The CDR3 bases are TGTGCCAGCAGCTCCCGGGTTATGAACACTGAAGCTTTCTTT.

The CDR3: CASSATRADQEGYTF. DNA of the CDR3: TGTGCCAGCAGCGCAACACGGGCAGACCAGGAAGGCTACACCTTC. The gene calls are TRBV7-9 and TRBJ1-2; D gene uncertain. The CDR3 totals 15 residues. Trimming took 5 bases from V and 8 from J, leaving 21 bases between them. CDR1 and CDR2 from the germline V gene are SEHNR and FQNEAQ (reference sequence).

This rearrangement joins TRBV18 to TRBJ1-1; no clear D gene. Per germline, CDR1 KGHSH and CDR2 LQKENI. The ends were cut back, 2 bases at V and 1 base at J, with 8 bases in the middle. CDR3 length: 14 residues. As DNA, the CDR3 is TGTGCCAGCTCACCATCCGCAGGGAACACTGAAGCTTTCTTT. The encoded protein is CASSPSAGNTEAFF.

V is TRBV5-1 and J is TRBJ2-7; 8 bases agree with TRBD1. From germline, CDR1 is SGHRS and CDR2 YFSETQ. The CDR3 sequence is 15 residues long. Trimming removed 0 bases from V and 3 bases from J; junction bases left unmatched: 5. The CDR3 loop reads CASSLGVTGDYEQYF. The CDR3, as DNA: TGCGCCAGCAGCTTGGGTGTGACAGGGGACTACGAGCAGTACTTC.

This clone was counted a few times. CDR3 coding DNA: TGTGCCAGCAGCGAGGGACAGATGTACAATGAGCAGTTCTTC. It is translated as CASSEGQMYNEQFF. The rearrangement links TRBV5-6 to TRBJ2-1; 7 bases map to TRBD1. The CDR3 sequence is 14 residues long. J was trimmed by 4 bases and V by 4 bases; bases with no gene match: 5. Germline V gene sequence: CDR1 SGHDT, CDR2 YYEEEE.

The rearrangement uses TRBV5-1 and TRBJ1-1; 12 bases are a match to TRBD1. The V segment lost 5 bases and the J segment 4 bases; nucleotides outside the gene matches: 9. Germline V gene sequence: CDR1 SGHRS, CDR2 YFSETQ. The CDR3 spans 16 residues. This CDR3 is CASRPLWGQGATEAFF. CDR3 sequence (DNA): TGCGCCAGCAGACCTCTGTGGGGACAGGGGGCCACTGAAGCTTTCTTT.